This T cell receptor (beta chain) was retrieved from a study of blood T cell repertoires in COVID-19. Overall study: COVID-19 samples, acute and convalescent, were from the United States, Italy and Spain. The cDNA or gDNA used as material had been derived from T cells, B-cell-depleted T cells, or PBMCs.

Germline lookup yields CDR1 SGHTA and CDR2 FQGNSA. The ends were cut back, 4 bases at V and 6 bases at J, with 13 bases in the middle. The CDR3 spans 13 residues. How the authors handled the data: How many nucleated cells were present was estimated from reference gene primer amplification. Clones were read by immunoSEQ multiplex PCR, and TCRdb kept only the in-frame ones, dropping some. V and J calls and clone size follow that table, whereas D and trimming were derived from the DNA. The sample lists about 160,000 clones; 70% to 90% were seen once. V and J are TRBV7-2 and TRBJ2-7; D not certain. This clonotype was sampled from a man between 35 and 55 years old with acute or convalescent COVID-19. Input material: peripheral blood. CDR3 DNA sequence: TGTGCCAGCAGCTCATTCTTAAACTTCGAGCAGTACTTC. Amino acid sequence: CASSSFLNFEQYF.